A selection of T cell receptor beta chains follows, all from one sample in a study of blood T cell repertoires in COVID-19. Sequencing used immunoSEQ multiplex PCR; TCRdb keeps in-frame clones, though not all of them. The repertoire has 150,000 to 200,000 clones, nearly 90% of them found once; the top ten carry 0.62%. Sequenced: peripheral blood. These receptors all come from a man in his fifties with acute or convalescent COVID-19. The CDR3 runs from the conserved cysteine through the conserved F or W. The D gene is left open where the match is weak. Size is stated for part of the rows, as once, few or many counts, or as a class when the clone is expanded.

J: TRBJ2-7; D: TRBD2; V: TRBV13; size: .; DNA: TGTGCCAGCAGCTTAGGCTCCGGGACTAGCAACTACGAGCAGTACTTC; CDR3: CASSLGSGTSNYEQYF
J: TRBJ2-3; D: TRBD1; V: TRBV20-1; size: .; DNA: TGCAGTGCTAGTCCCGGGACAGGGGGCACAGATACGCAGTATTTT; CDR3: CSASPGTGGTDTQYF
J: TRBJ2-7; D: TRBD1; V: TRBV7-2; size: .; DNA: TGTGCCAGCAGCGGCCCGGGACAGGCCGAGCAGTACTTC; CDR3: CASSGPGQAEQYF
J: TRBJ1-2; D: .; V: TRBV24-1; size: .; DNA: TGTGCCACCAGTGGGTCGGACTGGGGCTACACCTTC; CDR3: CATSGSDWGYTF
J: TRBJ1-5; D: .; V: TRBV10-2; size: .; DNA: TGCGCCAGCCACTCGGGACAAACGAATCAGCCCCAGCATTTT; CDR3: CASHSGQTNQPQHF
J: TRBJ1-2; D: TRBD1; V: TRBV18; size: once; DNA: TGTGCCAGCTCACCATGGCAGGGGGCAGTCGGCTACACCTTC; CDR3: CASSPWQGAVGYTF
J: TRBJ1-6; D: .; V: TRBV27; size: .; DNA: TGTGCCAGCAGTGCTTTGGGACTGCCGAATTCACCCCTCCACTTT; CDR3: CASSALGLPNSPLHF
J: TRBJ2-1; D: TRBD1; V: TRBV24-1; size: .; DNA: TGTGCCACCAGCCAACCGGGACAGGGGTTTGAGCAGTTCTTC; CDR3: CATSQPGQGFEQFF
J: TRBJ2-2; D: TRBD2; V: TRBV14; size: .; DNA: TGTGCCAGCAGCCCCCTTAGCGGGAGTTATTATACCGGGGAGCTGTTTTTT; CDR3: CASSPLSGSYYTGELFF
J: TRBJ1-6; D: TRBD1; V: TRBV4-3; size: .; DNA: TGCGCCAGCAGCCGGGCGGGGGGACAGGGGAATTCACCCCTCCACTTT; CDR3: CASSRAGGQGNSPLHF
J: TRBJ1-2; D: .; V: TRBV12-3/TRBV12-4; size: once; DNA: TGTGCCAGCAGACCCGGACAAGCCTATGGCTACACCTTC; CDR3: CASRPGQAYGYTF
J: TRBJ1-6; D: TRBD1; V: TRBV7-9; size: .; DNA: TGTGCCAGCAGCTTAGCGCTGTCAGGGGGCAATTCACCCCTCCACTTT; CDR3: CASSLALSGGNSPLHF
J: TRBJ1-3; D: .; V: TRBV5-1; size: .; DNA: TGCGCCAGCAGCTTGGAAATAGGGGTTGATGCGGGGGACACCATATATTTT; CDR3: CASSLEIGVDAGDTIYF
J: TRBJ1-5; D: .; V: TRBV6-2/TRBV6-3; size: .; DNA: TGTGCCATCAGCCTTCGGACATCAACTTATAGCAATCAGCCCCAGCATTTT; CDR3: CAISLRTSTYSNQPQHF
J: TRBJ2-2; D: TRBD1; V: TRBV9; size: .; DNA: TGTGCCAGCAGCGTAATACAGGGGGAAACCGGGGAGCTGTTTTTT; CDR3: CASSVIQGETGELFF